These 14 T cell receptor beta chains were sequenced from one sample in a study of blood T cell repertoires in COVID-19. Sequencing used immunoSEQ multiplex PCR; TCRdb keeps in-frame clones, though not all of them. Found here are 95,000 to 110,000 clones, around 92% of them singletons; the top ten hold roughly 4.9%. The sequenced sample consisted of peripheral blood. Receptor source: a man aged 35 to 55 with active or convalescent COVID-19.

This clone was found a few times. This chain joins TRBV5-1 and TRBJ1-1, with 11 positions matching TRBD1. Trimming removed 4 bases from V and 1 base from J; junction bases left unmatched: 6. Looked up from germline, CDR1 is SGHRS and CDR2 is YFSETQ. CDR3 size: 16 residues. The CDR3 nucleotides are TGCGCCAGCAGCACCGGGACAGGGGGATGGAACACTGAAGCTTTCTTT. It specifies CASSTGTGGWNTEAFF.

V gene TRBV12-5 combines with J gene TRBJ2-3; TRBD2 might be the D (8 bases). The CDR3 contains 16 residues. Trimming removed 3 bases at V and 9 bases at J, with 22 bases between. Germline V lookup: CDR1 LGHNT, CDR2 FRNRAP. Here the CDR3 DNA reads TGTGCTAGTGGTTTACACAGGGGTAGCGGGATGGCGACGCAGTATTTT. Protein product: CASGLHRGSGMATQYF.

The gene calls are TRBV7-2 and TRBJ1-2; D gene uncertain. CDR1 and CDR2 from the germline V gene are SGHTA and FQGNSA. Deletions cut 4 bases from V and 4 bases from J, with 13 bases between. The CDR3 extends over 14 amino acids. The CDR3 DNA reads TGTGCCAGCAGCTCGAGCCGGGTGGCCTATGGCTACACCTTC. It encodes CASSSSRVAYGYTF.

The gene calls are TRBV7-9 and TRBJ1-6; D might be TRBD1 (6 bases). CDR1 and CDR2 (germline): SEHNR, FQNEAQ (reference sequence). V lost 6 bases and J 8 bases, leaving 14 bases between the germline ends. The CDR3 is 14 residues long. The CDR3 region is CASRSGARDSPLHF. CDR3 DNA: TGTGCCAGCAGATCAGGGGCAAGGGATTCACCCCTCCACTTT.

The gene calls are TRBV7-2 and TRBJ2-7, with D maybe TRBD1 (6 bases). V was clipped by 5 bases and J by 4 bases, with 15 bases between them. CDR1 is SGHTA and CDR2 is FQGNSA in the germline V gene. The CDR3 length is 14 residues. The CDR3 loop is CASSLQPTGYEQYF. CDR3 bases: TGTGCCAGCAGCCTACAGCCTACAGGGTACGAGCAGTACTTC.

The chain joins TRBV6-5 to TRBJ2-7, with 8 bases fitting TRBD1. The CDR3 covers 14 residues. J was trimmed by 2 bases and V by 4 bases; bases with no gene match: 4. Germline CDR1 reads MNHEY; CDR2 reads SVGAGI. The CDR3 spells CASSWGTGAYEQYF. CDR3 nucleotides: TGTGCCAGCAGTTGGGGGACAGGAGCCTACGAGCAGTACTTC.

This clone was found once. This sequence joins TRBV7-2 and TRBJ1-4; no reliable D call. This CDR3 region has 13 residues. The V and J ends lost 1 base and 5 bases respectively, with 5 bases between them. Germline CDR1 reads SGHTA; CDR2 reads FQGNSA. The CDR3 protein is CASSLGENEKLFF. CDR3 coding DNA: TGTGCCAGCAGCTTAGGAGAGAATGAAAAACTGTTTTTT.

A single count supports this clone. This rearrangement joins TRBV12-3 or TRBV12-4 to TRBJ2-1; D remains ambiguous. The CDR3 extends over 12 amino acids. V shed 2 bases and J shed 4 bases, with 3 bases lying between them. Here the CDR3 DNA reads TGTGCCAGCAGTTTACTTTACAATGAGCAGTTCTTC. It codes for CASSLLYNEQFF.

The genes are TRBV6-5 and TRBJ1-1; D gene ambiguous. Germline V gene sequence: CDR1 MNHEY, CDR2 SVGAGI. V lost 8 bases to trimming and J lost 4 bases, with 20 bases between them. The CDR3 is 15 residues long. The CDR3 sequence: CASQRHATLPTEAFF. CDR3 in DNA: TGTGCCAGCCAACGACATGCGACATTGCCCACTGAAGCTTTCTTT.

J is TRBJ1-1 and V is TRBV2; D gene uncertain. The V end was cut by 10 bases, the J end by 0 bases, with 12 bases between. The CDR3 is 13 residues long. From germline, CDR1 is SNHLY and CDR2 FYNNEI. The CDR3 DNA is TGTGCCACGCAACAAATGATGAACACTGAAGCTTTCTTT. It encodes CATQQMMNTEAFF.

This clone was seen only a few times. The CDR3 DNA sequence: TGTGCCAGCAGTTTAGCCCGACTAGCCTCCTACAATGAGCAGTTCTTC. Translated, it gives CASSLARLASYNEQFF. The chain couples TRBV28 to TRBJ2-1, with 7 bases that match TRBD2. Per germline, CDR1 MDHEN and CDR2 SYDVKM. The CDR3 is 16 amino acids. V was pared by 2 bases and J by 0 bases, with 4 bases of the junction left unmatched. Full variable domain (outside the CDR3, taken from reference TRBV28 and TRBJ2-1): DVKVTQSSRYLVKRTGEKVFLECVQDMDHENMFWYRQDPGLGLRLIYFSYDVKMKEKGDIPEGYSVSREKKERFSLILESASTNQTSMYLCASSLARLASYNEQFFGPGTRLTVL.

The chain has TRBV7-8 and TRBJ2-7, with 11 bases identical to TRBD2. Losses at the gene ends were 5 bases for V and 5 bases for J; bases not matched to a gene: 8. Germline V gene data show CDR1 as SGHVS and CDR2 as FQNEAQ. The CDR3 is made up of 15 amino acids. For the CDR3, the DNA is TGTGCCAGCAGCGCTAGCGGGAGGACCGGCAACGAGCAGTACTTC. It codes for CASSASGRTGNEQYF.

This chain joins TRBV15 and TRBJ2-7, with D possibly matching TRBD1 (6 bases). Deletions cut 6 bases from V and 4 bases from J, with 16 bases between. This CDR3 region has 14 residues. Germline V gene data show CDR1 as LNHNV and CDR2 as YYDKDF (reference sequence). For the CDR3, the DNA is TGTGCCACCAGTAAGGAAAGGGGGAGATACGAGCAGTACTTC. It encodes CATSKERGRYEQYF.

The chain carries TRBV6-5 and TRBJ1-2; D gene unclear. The CDR3 loop spans 12 amino acids. CDR1 is MNHEY, CDR2 SVGAGI, per germline. Between the trimmed V and J ends, which lost 2 bases and 6 bases, there was a span of 7 bases. The CDR3 protein is CASSYGPDGYTF. The CDR3 DNA sequence: TGTGCCAGCAGTTACGGCCCCGATGGCTACACCTTC.